The clone carrying this T cell receptor (beta chain) was seen a single time. In the study's own analysis: Amplification of reference gene primers provided the estimated nucleated cell counts. Generated by immunoSEQ multiplex PCR, the TCRdb table keeps only in-frame clones and is missing some. Clone size and V and J calls were adopted from that table, with D and trimming inferred from the DNA. This sample yields more than 110,000 clones, of which about 80% are seen a single time; approximately 6.5% belongs to the top ten. The CDR3 has 15 amino acids. Germline V lookup: CDR1 MDHEN, CDR2 SYDVKM. The V end lost 4 bases, the J end lost 1 base, and 11 bases lay between the germline ends. This entry belongs to a study of blood T cell repertoires in COVID-19.

The sequenced material came from peripheral blood. The source is a human donor in a cohort sampled during active COVID-19. The chain recombines TRBV28 with TRBJ1-5, with D tentatively TRBD1 (5 bases). For the CDR3, the DNA is TGTGCCAGCAGTTCCGCCCAGGGAAGCAATCAGCCCCAGCATTTT. It codes for CASSSAQGSNQPQHF.